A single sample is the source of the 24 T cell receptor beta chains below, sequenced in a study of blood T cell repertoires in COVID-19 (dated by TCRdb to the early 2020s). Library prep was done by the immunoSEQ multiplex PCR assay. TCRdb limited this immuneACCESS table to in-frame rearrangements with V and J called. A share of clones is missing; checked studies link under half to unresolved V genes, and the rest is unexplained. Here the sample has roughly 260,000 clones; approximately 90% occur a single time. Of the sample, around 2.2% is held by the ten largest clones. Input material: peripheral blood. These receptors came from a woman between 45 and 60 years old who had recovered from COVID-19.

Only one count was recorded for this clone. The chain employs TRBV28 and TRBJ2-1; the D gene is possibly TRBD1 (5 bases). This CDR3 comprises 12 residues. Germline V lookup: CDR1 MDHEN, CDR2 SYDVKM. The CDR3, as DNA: TGTGCGATTAGCCAGGGCTACAATGAGCAGTTCTTC. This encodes CAISQGYNEQFF.

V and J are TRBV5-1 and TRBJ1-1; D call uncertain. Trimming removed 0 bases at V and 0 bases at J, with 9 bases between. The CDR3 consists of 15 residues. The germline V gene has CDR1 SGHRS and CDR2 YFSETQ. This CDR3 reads CASSLGIGVNTEAFF. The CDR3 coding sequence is TGCGCCAGCAGCTTGGGTATAGGAGTGAACACTGAAGCTTTCTTT.

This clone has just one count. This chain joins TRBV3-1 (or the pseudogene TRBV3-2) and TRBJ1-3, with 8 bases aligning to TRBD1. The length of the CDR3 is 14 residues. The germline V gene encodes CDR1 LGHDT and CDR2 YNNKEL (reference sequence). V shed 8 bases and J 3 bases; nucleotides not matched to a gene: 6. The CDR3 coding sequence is TGTGCCAGCGCGGACAGGGCCCTTGGAAACACCATATATTTT. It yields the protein CASADRALGNTIYF.

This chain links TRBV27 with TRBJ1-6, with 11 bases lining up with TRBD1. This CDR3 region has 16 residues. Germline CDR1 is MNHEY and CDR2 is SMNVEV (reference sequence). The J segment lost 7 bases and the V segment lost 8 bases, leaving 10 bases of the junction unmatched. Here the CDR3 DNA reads TGTGCCAGCCGCGTCGGGACAGGGGGAAGGAATTCACCCCTCCACTTT. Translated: CASRVGTGGRNSPLHF.

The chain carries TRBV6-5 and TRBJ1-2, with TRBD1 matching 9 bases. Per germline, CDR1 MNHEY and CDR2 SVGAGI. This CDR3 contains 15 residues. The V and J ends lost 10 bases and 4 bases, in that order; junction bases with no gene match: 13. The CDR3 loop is CAIHRRDRDFYGYTF. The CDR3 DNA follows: TGTGCCATTCACCGTCGGGACAGGGATTTCTATGGCTACACCTTC.

The CDR3 loop reads CACRGPRPEAFF. In nucleotides, the CDR3 is TGTGCCTGCCGGGGTCCGAGGCCTGAAGCTTTCTTT. The chain uses TRBV30 and TRBJ1-1; no clear D gene. The CDR3 is made up of 12 amino acids. Trimming stripped 6 bases from V and 6 bases from J, with 14 bases between. In germline, CDR1 is GTSNPN, CDR2 SVGIG (reference sequence).

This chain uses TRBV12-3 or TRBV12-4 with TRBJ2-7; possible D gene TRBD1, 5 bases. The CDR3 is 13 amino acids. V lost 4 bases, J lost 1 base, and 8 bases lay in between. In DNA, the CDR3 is TGTGCCAGCAGTTCGACAGATTCCTACGAGCAGTACTTC. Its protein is CASSSTDSYEQYF.

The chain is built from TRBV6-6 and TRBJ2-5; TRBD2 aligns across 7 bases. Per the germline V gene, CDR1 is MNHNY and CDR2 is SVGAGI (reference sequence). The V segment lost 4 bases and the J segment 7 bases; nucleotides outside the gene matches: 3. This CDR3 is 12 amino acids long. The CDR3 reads CASSWGRATQYF. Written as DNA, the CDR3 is TGTGCCAGCAGTTGGGGGAGGGCGACCCAGTACTTC.

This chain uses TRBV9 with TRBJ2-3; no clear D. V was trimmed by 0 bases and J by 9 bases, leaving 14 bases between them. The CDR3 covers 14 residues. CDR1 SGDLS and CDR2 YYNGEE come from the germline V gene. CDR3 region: CASSVDSRLVTQYF. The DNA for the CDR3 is TGTGCCAGCAGCGTAGATTCGCGGCTAGTCACGCAGTATTTT.

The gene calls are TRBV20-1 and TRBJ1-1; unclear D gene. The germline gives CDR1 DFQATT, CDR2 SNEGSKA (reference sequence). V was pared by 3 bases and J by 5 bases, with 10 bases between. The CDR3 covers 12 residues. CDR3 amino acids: CSASPIFTEAFF. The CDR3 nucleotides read TGCAGTGCTAGTCCTATATTTACTGAAGCTTTCTTT.

CDR3 sequence: CASSFVSGANVLTF. DNA of the CDR3: TGTGCCAGCAGTTTCGTCTCTGGGGCCAACGTCCTGACTTTC. The chain has TRBV27 and TRBJ2-6; D gene unclear. The CDR3 spans 14 residues. Germline CDR1 and CDR2: MNHEY and SMNVEV (reference sequence). Trimming stripped 3 bases from V and 0 bases from J, with 3 bases between. Drawing the rest from reference TRBV27 and TRBJ2-6, the complete variable domain is EAQVTQNPRYLITVTGKKLTVTCSQNMNHEYMSWYRQDPGLGLRQIYYSMNVEVTDKGDVPEGYKVSRKEKRNFPLILESPSPNQTSLYFCASSFVSGANVLTFGAGSRLTVL.

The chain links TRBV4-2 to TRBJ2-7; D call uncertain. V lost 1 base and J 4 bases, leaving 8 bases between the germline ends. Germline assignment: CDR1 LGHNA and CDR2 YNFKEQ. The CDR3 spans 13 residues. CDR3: CASSQGTGYEQYF. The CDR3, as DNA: TGTGCCAGCAGCCAAGGAACCGGGTACGAGCAGTACTTC.

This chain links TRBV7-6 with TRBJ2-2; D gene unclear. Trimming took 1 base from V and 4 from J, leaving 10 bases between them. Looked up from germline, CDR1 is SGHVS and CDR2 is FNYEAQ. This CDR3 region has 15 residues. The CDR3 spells CASSLVVSLTGELFF. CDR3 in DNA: TGTGCCAGCAGCTTAGTTGTGAGCCTCACCGGGGAGCTGTTTTTT.

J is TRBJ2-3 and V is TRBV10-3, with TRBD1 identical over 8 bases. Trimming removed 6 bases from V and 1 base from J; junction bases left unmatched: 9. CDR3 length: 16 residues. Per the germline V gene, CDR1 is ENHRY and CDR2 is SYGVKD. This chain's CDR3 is CAIRKRTGGRTDTQYF. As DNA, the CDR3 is TGTGCCATCAGGAAAAGAACAGGGGGGCGCACAGATACGCAGTATTTT.

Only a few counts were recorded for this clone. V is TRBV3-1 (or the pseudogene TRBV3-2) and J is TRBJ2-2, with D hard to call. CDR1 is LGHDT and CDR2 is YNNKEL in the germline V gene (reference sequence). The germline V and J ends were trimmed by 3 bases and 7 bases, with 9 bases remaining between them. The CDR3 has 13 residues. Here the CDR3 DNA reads TGTGCCAGCAGCCATTATTCAGTCGGGGAGCTGTTTTTT. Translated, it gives CASSHYSVGELFF.

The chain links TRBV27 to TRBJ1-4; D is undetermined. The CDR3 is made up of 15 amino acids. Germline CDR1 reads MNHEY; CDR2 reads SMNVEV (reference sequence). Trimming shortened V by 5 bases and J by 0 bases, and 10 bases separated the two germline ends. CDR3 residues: CASSLLSATNEKLFF. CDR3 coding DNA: TGTGCCAGCAGTCTCCTAAGTGCAACTAATGAAAAACTGTTTTTT.

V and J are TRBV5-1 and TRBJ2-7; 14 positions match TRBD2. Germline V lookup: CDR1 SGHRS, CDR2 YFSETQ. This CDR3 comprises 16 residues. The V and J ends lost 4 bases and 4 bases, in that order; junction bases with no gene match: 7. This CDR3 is CASSGKTSGRGYEQYF. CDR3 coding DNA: TGCGCCAGCAGCGGGAAGACTAGCGGGAGGGGTTACGAGCAGTACTTC.

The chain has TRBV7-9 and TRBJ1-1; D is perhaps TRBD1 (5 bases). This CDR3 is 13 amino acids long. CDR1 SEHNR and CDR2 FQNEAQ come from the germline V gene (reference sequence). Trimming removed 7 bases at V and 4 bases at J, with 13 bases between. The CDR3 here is CASTAGVGTEAFF. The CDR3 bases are TGTGCCAGCACCGCGGGGGTGGGCACTGAAGCTTTCTTT.

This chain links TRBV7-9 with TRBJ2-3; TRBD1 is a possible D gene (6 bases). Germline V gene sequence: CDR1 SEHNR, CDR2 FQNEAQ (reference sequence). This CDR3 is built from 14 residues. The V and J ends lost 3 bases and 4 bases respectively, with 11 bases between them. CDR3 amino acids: CASSLTGSADTQYF. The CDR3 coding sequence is TGTGCCAGCAGCTTGACAGGATCGGCAGATACGCAGTATTTT.

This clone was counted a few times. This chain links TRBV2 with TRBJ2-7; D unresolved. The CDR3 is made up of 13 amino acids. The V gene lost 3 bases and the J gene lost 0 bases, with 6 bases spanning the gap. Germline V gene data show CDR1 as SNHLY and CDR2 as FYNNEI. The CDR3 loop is CASSDRSSYEQYF. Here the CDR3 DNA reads TGTGCCAGCAGTGACAGAAGCTCCTACGAGCAGTACTTC.

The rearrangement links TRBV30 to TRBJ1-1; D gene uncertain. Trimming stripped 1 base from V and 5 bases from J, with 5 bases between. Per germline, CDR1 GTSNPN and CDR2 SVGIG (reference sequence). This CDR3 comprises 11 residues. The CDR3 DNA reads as TGTGCCTGGAGTGAGAGGACTGAAGCTTTCTTT. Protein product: CAWSERTEAFF.

For the CDR3, the DNA is TGTGCCAGTAGTATCCAGGGGGCCTACGAGCAGTACTTC. Its translation: CASSIQGAYEQYF. The chain has TRBV19 and TRBJ2-7; 7 bases match TRBD1. V gave up 3 bases and J gave up 2 bases; unmatched junction bases: 1. This CDR3 is 13 amino acids long. In germline, CDR1 is LNHDA, CDR2 SQIVND (reference sequence).

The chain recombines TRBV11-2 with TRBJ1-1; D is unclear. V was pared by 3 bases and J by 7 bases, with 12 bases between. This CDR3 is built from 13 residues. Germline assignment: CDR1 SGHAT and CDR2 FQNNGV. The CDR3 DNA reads TGTGCCAGCAGCTTCACAGCCGAGGGTGAAGCTTTCTTT. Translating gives CASSFTAEGEAFF.

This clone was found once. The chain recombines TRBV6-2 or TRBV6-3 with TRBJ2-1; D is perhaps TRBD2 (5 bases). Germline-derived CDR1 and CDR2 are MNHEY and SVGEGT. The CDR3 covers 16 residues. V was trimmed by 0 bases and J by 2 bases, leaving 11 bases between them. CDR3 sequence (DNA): TGTGCCAGCAGTTACTCGATGGCTAGCCCCTACAATGAGCAGTTCTTC. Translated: CASSYSMASPYNEQFF.